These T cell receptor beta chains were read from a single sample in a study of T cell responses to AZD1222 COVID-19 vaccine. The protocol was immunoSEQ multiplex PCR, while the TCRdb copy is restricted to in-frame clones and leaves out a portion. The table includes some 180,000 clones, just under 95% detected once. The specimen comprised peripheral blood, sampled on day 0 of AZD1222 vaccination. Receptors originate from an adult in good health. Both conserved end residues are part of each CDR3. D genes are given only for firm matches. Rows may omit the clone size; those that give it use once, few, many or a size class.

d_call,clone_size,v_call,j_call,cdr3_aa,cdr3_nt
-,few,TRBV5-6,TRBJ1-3,CASSLKGYSGNTIYF,TGTGCCAGCAGCTTGAAGGGATACTCTGGAAACACCATATATTTT
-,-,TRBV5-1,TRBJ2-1,CASSLTGSSYNEQFF,TGCGCCAGCAGCTTGACGGGCAGCTCCTACAATGAGCAGTTCTTC
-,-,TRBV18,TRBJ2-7,CASSLGTLTYEQYF,TGTGCCAGCTCACTGGGGACACTAACCTACGAGCAGTACTTC
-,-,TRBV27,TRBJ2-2,CASSLSMRIANTGELFF,TGTGCCAGCAGTTTATCGATGAGGATAGCGAACACCGGGGAGCTGTTTTTT
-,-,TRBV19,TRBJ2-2,CATSAGANTGELFF,TGTGCCACCTCCGCAGGTGCGAACACCGGGGAGCTGTTTTTT
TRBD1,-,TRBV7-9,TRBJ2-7,CASRGPGQGYEQYF,TGTGCCAGCAGGGGACCGGGACAGGGGTACGAGCAGTACTTC
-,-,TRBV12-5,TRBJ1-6,CASGLQGAGSPLHF,TGTGCTAGTGGTCTACAGGGAGCGGGTTCACCCCTCCACTTT
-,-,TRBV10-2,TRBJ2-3,CASSESLITDTQYF,TGCGCCAGCAGTGAGTCCCTAATCACAGATACGCAGTATTTT
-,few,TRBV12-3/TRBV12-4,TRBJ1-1,CASSWGVGTEAFF,TGTGCCAGCAGTTGGGGGGTCGGCACTGAAGCTTTCTTT
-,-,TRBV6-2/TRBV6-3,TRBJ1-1,CASSYSMRMGTFF,TGTGCCAGCAGTTACTCTATGCGAATGGGGACTTTCTTT
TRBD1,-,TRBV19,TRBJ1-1,CASSQDKGTGEAFF,TGTGCCAGTAGTCAGGACAAGGGGACAGGTGAAGCTTTCTTT
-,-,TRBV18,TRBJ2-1,CASSPSDSREQFF,TGTGCCAGCTCACCCTCGGACAGCCGGGAGCAGTTCTTC
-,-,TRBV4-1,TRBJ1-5,CASSLGGQLRSNQPQHF,TGCGCCAGCAGCTTGGGAGGCCAGCTGAGGAGCAATCAGCCCCAGCATTTT
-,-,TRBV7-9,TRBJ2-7,CAIAKGLEQYF,TGTGCCATTGCGAAGGGGCTCGAGCAGTACTTC